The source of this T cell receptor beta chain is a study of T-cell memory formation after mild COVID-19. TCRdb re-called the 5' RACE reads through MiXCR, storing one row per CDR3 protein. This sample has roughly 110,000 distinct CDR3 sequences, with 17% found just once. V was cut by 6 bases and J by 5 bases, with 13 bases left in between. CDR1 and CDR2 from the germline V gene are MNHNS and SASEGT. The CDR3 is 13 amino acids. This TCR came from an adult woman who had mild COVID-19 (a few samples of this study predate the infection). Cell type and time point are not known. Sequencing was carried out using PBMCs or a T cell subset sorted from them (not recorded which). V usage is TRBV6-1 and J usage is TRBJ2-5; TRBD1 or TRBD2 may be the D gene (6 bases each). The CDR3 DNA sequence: TGTGCCAGCAGGGAACAGGGAGGTGAGACCCAGTACTTC. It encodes CASREQGGETQYF.